This T cell receptor (beta chain) was identified in a study of sequential checkpoint blockade in melanoma. The wider study: After nivolumab or ipilimumab alone, about two dozen patients had week-13 rebiopsies. The study's findings and limits: Patients with week-13 increases in T-cell fraction and clonality benefited about 30 times more often. Mutational load did not correlate with tumor T-cell fraction or clonality.

As for this clone: The antigen remains unidentified.

The table came from immunoSEQ multiplex PCR; TCRdb's copy has only in-frame clones and leaves some out. The sample contains about 20,000 clones, under 85% of which appear only once. Treatment: randomized to nivolumab then ipilimumab (arm A) or the reverse (arm B). V lost 7 bases and J 1 base, leaving 17 bases between the germline ends. The CDR3 runs to 15 residues. This TCR was recovered from a human donor with melanoma. The chain carries TRBV6-7 and TRBJ2-7, with no clear D. TRBV6-7 is known as an ORF, though its function is uncertain. The input for sequencing was tumor tissue (inferred from file names), taken from a patient given nivolumab and ipilimumab in sequence. CDR3 DNA: TGTGCCAGCATAAACAGATCTCGGGTTTCCTACGAGCAGTACTTC. Its translation is CASINRSRVSYEQYF.